Each of the 14 T cell receptor beta chains below was sequenced from the same sample in a study of CD8 T cells in Susac syndrome. RNA, at about 0.5 to 1 ug, was reverse transcribed with random hexamers. From the immunoSEQ multiplex PCR reads, TCRdb called clonotypes with MiXCR, one entry per CDR3 protein. Here the sample spans about 120,000 distinct CDR3 sequences, about 94% being singletons. Input material: CD8+ T cells from PBMCs. These TCRs come from a human donor with Susac syndrome.

The V and J genes are TRBV27 and TRBJ1-2; D gene uncertain. The CDR3 is 13 amino acids. V was cut by 3 bases and J by 1 base, with 6 bases left in between. Germline V gene lookup returns CDR1 MNHEY and CDR2 SMNVEV (reference sequence). In DNA form, the CDR3 reads TGTGCCAGCAGTTTTTCCCATAACTATGGCTACACCTTC. As protein: CASSFSHNYGYTF.

The V gene is TRBV30, the J gene TRBJ1-1; TRBD1 agrees at 7 bases. The CDR3 covers 15 residues. Germline CDR1 and CDR2: GTSNPN and SVGIG (reference sequence). V trimming: 1 base; J trimming: 0 bases; junction bases outside the gene matches: 5. The CDR3 here is CAWSGGTDMNTEAFF. Here the CDR3 DNA reads TGTGCCTGGAGTGGGGGGACAGACATGAACACTGAAGCTTTCTTT. Full variable domain (rest looked up from reference TRBV30 and TRBJ1-1): SQTIHQWPATLVQPVGSPLSLECTVEGTSNPNLYWYRQAAGRGLQLLFYSVGIGQISSEVPQNLSASRPQDRQFILSSKKLLLSDSGFYLCAWSGGTDMNTEAFFGQGTRLTVV.

This clonotype was seen only once. This rearrangement joins TRBV29-1 to TRBJ2-7; 9 nucleotides match TRBD1. Germline V gene lookup returns CDR1 SQVTM and CDR2 ANQGSEA. V gave up 7 bases and J gave up 6 bases; unmatched junction bases: 13. The CDR3 sequence is 14 residues long. The CDR3 DNA is TGCAGCGGGTGGCGGGGACAGGGATATCGCGAGCAGTACTTC. Amino acids: CSGWRGQGYREQYF.

The rearrangement links TRBV5-4 to TRBJ2-3; D gene unclear. CDR3 length equals 16 residues. Between the trimmed V and J ends, which lost 0 bases and 0 bases, there was a span of 11 bases. Per the germline V gene, CDR1 is SGHNT and CDR2 is YYREEE (reference sequence). CDR3 sequence (DNA): TGTGCCAGCAGCTTGGCCGGAGAGAGCAGCACAGATACGCAGTATTTT. Encoded protein: CASSLAGESSTDTQYF.

This rearrangement joins TRBV7-2 to TRBJ1-5; D might be TRBD1 (6 bases). The V gene lost 6 bases and the J gene lost 3 bases, with 21 bases spanning the gap. CDR1 is SGHTA and CDR2 is FQGNSA in the germline V gene. The CDR3 has 17 amino acids. In DNA, the CDR3 is TGTGCCAGCAGTCTAGTGGGGGCGAGGGTATACAATCAGCCCCAGCATTTT. Its translation: CASSLVGARVYNQPQHF.

The chain has TRBV29-1 and TRBJ1-2; no definite D call. The CDR3 sequence is 12 residues long. Trimming pared 5 bases from V and 2 bases from J, leaving 9 bases between. CDR1 and CDR2 from the germline V gene are SQVTM and ANQGSEA. The CDR3 region has the DNA TGCAGCGTTAAGGAACAGAACTATGGCTACACCTTC. This codes for CSVKEQNYGYTF.

The J gene is TRBJ1-2, the V gene TRBV15, with 9 bases fitting TRBD1. After removal of 4 bases from V and 4 bases from J, the junction contained 7 bases not matched to a gene. Germline V gene lookup returns CDR1 LNHNV and CDR2 YYDKDF (reference sequence). This CDR3 has 15 amino acids. The CDR3: CATSIDRGISYGYTF. The CDR3 region has the DNA TGTGCCACCAGCATCGACAGGGGGATAAGCTATGGCTACACCTTC.

The chain links TRBV5-6 to TRBJ1-1; D is possibly TRBD1 (6 bases). Between the trimmed V and J ends, which lost 5 bases and 0 bases, there was a span of 14 bases. Germline V CDR1 and CDR2: SGHDT, YYEEEE. The CDR3 is 15 amino acids. The chain's CDR3 is CASRYITGLNTEAFF. The CDR3 nucleotides are TGTGCCAGCAGATACATAACAGGGTTGAACACTGAAGCTTTCTTT.

This clonotype was found once. V gene TRBV11-2 combines with J gene TRBJ1-1; no definite D call. V lost 7 bases to trimming and J lost 8 bases, with 11 bases between them. This CDR3 comprises 11 residues. CDR1 is SGHAT and CDR2 is FQNNGV in the germline V gene. CDR3 residues: CASTPAGEAFF. The DNA of the CDR3 is TGTGCCAGCACCCCAGCTGGGGAAGCTTTCTTT.

The DNA for the CDR3 is TGCAGCGCCCGCCCGACGGATATTGAAGCTTTCTTT. This encodes CSARPTDIEAFF. The chain carries TRBV29-1 and TRBJ1-1; unclear D gene. V lost 7 bases and J lost 7, with 16 bases in between. The germline gives CDR1 SQVTM, CDR2 ANQGSEA. This CDR3 has 12 amino acids.

The chain has TRBV3-1 and TRBJ1-1, with 8 bases fitting TRBD1. Germline CDR1 reads LGHDT; CDR2 reads YNNKEL (reference sequence). After removal of 0 bases from V and 5 bases from J, the junction contained 5 bases not matched to a gene. CDR3 length equals 15 residues. The CDR3 nucleotides are TGTGCCAGCAGCCAAGACCCAGGGGGCTGGACTGAAGCTTTCTTT. Its protein is CASSQDPGGWTEAFF.

The V and J genes are TRBV6-5 and TRBJ2-7; D perhaps matches TRBD1 (5 bases). The CDR3 sequence is 12 residues long. The germline V and J ends were trimmed by 6 bases and 7 bases, with 13 bases remaining between them. CDR1 and CDR2 (germline): MNHEY, SVGAGI. CDR3 nucleotides: TGTGCCAGCAGCCCTGACAGCAGGGAGCAGTACTTC. Its translation is CASSPDSREQYF.

This sequence joins TRBV6-2 or TRBV6-3 and TRBJ1-2, with 8 bases fitting TRBD1. There are 15 residues in the CDR3. CDR1 is MNHEY, CDR2 SVGEGT, per germline. Losses at the gene ends were 4 bases for V and 8 bases for J; bases not matched to a gene: 12. CDR3 sequence (DNA): TGTGCCAGCAGTTCCACGACCGGACAGGGCTGGGGCTACACCTTC. This codes for CASSSTTGQGWGYTF.

The chain combines TRBV25-1 with TRBJ2-1; D perhaps matches TRBD1 (6 bases). Trimming shortened V by 6 bases and J by 5 bases, and 14 bases separated the two germline ends. Germline loops: CDR1 MGHDK, CDR2 SYGVNS. The CDR3 sequence is 14 residues long. The CDR3 DNA reads TGTGCCAGCAGCGCAGGGGAAGTAGACAATGAGCAGTTCTTC. Amino acid sequence: CASSAGEVDNEQFF.